This T cell receptor beta chain was retrieved from a study of cytomegalovirus exposure and HLA in healthy donors. Study findings and constraints: Most TCR sequences proved rare, with some public TCRs found in many donors.

Amplification used 60 Vbeta primers and 13 Jbeta primers. Clones were sequenced by immunoSEQ multiplex PCR, and TCRdb holds only the in-frame ones, with some missing. The sample includes 60,000 or so clones, 60% to 80% seen only once; the top ten take roughly 3.3%. The J segment lost 1 base and the V segment lost 4 bases, leaving 4 bases of the junction unmatched. The CDR3 contains 14 residues. Germline CDR1 SGHRS, CDR2 YFSETQ. In its sample, this clone was seen a few times. The antigen is not known. The specimen sequenced was PBMCs. The sequence came from a woman aged 40 to 49 in good health and CMV-seropositive. This chain joins TRBV5-1 and TRBJ1-2, with 7 bases matching TRBD1. CDR3 protein: CASSTGTDNYGYTF. The CDR3 region has the DNA TGCGCCAGCAGCACGGGGACAGATAACTATGGCTACACCTTC.